The next 8 T cell receptor beta chains were all read from a single sample in a study of blood T cell repertoires in COVID-19. The data were produced by immunoSEQ multiplex PCR, yet TCRdb's version contains in-frame clones alone and is incomplete. The sample records 200,000 to 250,000 clones, 80% to 85% being singletons. What was sequenced was peripheral blood. These receptors originate from a human donor in a cohort sampled during active COVID-19.

A few counts support this clone. The genes are TRBV19 and TRBJ1-6, with TRBD1 matching 7 bases. This CDR3 spans 16 amino acids. Germline CDR1 is LNHDA and CDR2 is SQIVND (reference sequence). With 7 bases clipped from V and 5 bases from J, the junction kept 11 bases outside the gene matches. The chain's CDR3 is CASTAAAGGHNSPLHF. The DNA for the CDR3 is TGTGCCAGTACGGCGGCGGCAGGGGGACATAATTCACCCCTCCACTTT. The full variable domain, rest sourced from reference TRBV19 and TRBJ1-6, is DGGITQSPKYLFRKEGQNVTLSCEQNLNHDAMYWYRQDPGQGLRLIYYSQIVNDFQKGDIAEGYSVSREKKESFPLTVTSAQKNPTAFYLCASTAAAGGHNSPLHFGNGTRLTVT.

The V gene is TRBV28, the J gene TRBJ2-7, with TRBD2 as a possible D gene (5 bases). Between the trimmed V and J ends, which lost 6 bases and 7 bases, there was a span of 16 bases. Germline lookup yields CDR1 MDHEN and CDR2 SYDVKM. There are 13 residues in the CDR3. DNA of the CDR3: TGTGCCAGCAGCCTCGGACGTTCGGGGGAGCAGTACTTC. It translates to CASSLGRSGEQYF.

The chain combines TRBV7-2 with TRBJ1-5; weak D call: TRBD1 (5 bases). CDR1 is SGHTA, CDR2 FQGNSA, per germline. The CDR3 loop spans 15 amino acids. Trimming removed 6 bases from V and 0 bases from J, with 12 bases in between. The CDR3 loop is CASRLDTYSNQPQHF. The CDR3 DNA sequence: TGTGCCAGCAGACTGGACACTTATAGCAATCAGCCCCAGCATTTT.

This chain connects TRBV7-9 to TRBJ2-1, with TRBD2 identical over 12 bases. The germline gives CDR1 SEHNR, CDR2 FQNEAQ (reference sequence). The CDR3 length is 15 residues. Trimming took 2 bases from V and 8 from J; bases not matched to a gene: 4. The CDR3 DNA follows: TGTGCCAGCAGCTTACTAGCGGGAGGGCCCCATGAGCAGTTCTTC. It encodes CASSLLAGGPHEQFF.

The chain combines TRBV5-6 with TRBJ2-5; TRBD2 agrees at 11 bases. The V segment lost 2 bases and the J segment 4 bases; nucleotides outside the gene matches: 1. The CDR3 loop spans 14 amino acids. Germline CDR1 is SGHDT and CDR2 is YYEEEE. As DNA, the CDR3 is TGTGCCAGCAGCTTACTAGCGGGAGCAGAGACCCAGTACTTC. Protein: CASSLLAGAETQYF.

This clone was counted a few times. The rearrangement joins TRBV28 to TRBJ2-7; TRBD1 agrees at 8 bases. There are 14 residues in the CDR3. V shed 8 bases and J 1 base; nucleotides not matched to a gene: 7. Looked up from germline, CDR1 is MDHEN and CDR2 is SYDVKM. This CDR3 is CASDQGQVSYEQYF. In DNA, the CDR3 is TGTGCCAGCGACCAGGGACAGGTGTCCTACGAGCAGTACTTC. Using reference TRBV28 and TRBJ2-7 for the parts outside the CDR3, the full variable domain is DVKVTQSSRYLVKRTGEKVFLECVQDMDHENMFWYRQDPGLGLRLIYFSYDVKMKEKGDIPEGYSVSREKKERFSLILESASTNQTSMYLCASDQGQVSYEQYFGPGTRLTVT.

This rearrangement joins TRBV9 to TRBJ2-3; 9 positions agree with TRBD2. The germline V gene has CDR1 SGDLS and CDR2 YYNGEE. The CDR3 runs 15 residues. Losses at the gene ends were 0 bases for V and 6 bases for J; bases not matched to a gene: 5. The CDR3 bases are TGTGCCAGCAGCGTAGAGGCTAGCGGGACGGATACGCAGTATTTT. Amino acids: CASSVEASGTDTQYF. Looking up the rest from reference TRBV9 and TRBJ2-3 gives the full variable domain: DSGVTQTPKHLITATGQRVTLRCSPRSGDLSVYWYQQSLDQGLQFLIQYYNGEERAKGNILERFSAQQFPDLHSELNLSSLELGDSALYFCASSVEASGTDTQYFGPGTRLTVL.

This clone was seen a few times. The rearrangement links TRBV4-2 to TRBJ2-3, with TRBD2 matching over 12 bases. Germline CDR1 reads LGHNA; CDR2 reads YNFKEQ. The CDR3 length is 18 residues. J was trimmed by 2 bases and V by 2 bases; bases with no gene match: 8. CDR3 bases: TGTGCCAGCAGCCAAAGGGCCGGGACTAGCGGGTCCACAGATACGCAGTATTTT. Translation gives CASSQRAGTSGSTDTQYF.